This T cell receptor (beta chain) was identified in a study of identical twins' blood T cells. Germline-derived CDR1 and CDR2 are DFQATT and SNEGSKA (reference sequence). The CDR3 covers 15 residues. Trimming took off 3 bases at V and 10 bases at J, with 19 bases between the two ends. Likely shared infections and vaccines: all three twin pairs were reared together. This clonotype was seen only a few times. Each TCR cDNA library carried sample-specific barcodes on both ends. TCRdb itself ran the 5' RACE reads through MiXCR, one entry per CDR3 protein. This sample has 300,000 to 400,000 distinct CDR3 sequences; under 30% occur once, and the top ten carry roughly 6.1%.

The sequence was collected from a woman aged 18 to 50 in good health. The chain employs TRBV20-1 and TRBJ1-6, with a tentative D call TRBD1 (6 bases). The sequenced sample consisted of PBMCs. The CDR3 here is CSASQLGAVGSPLHF. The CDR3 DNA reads TGCAGTGCTAGTCAATTGGGGGCGGTTGGATCACCCCTCCACTTT.